Shown below are 6 T cell receptor beta chains from a single sample sequenced in a study of identical twins. TCRdb processed the 5' RACE reads anew with MiXCR; each CDR3 protein has one entry. There are 1.5 million to 2 million distinct CDR3 sequences in the sample; roughly 35% occur only once, and around 0.3% lies in the top ten. Sequencing used cord blood. The receptors derive from a newborn girl in good health.

The chain uses TRBV5-1 and TRBJ1-1, with a tentative D call TRBD1 (5 bases). The germline gives CDR1 SGHRS, CDR2 YFSETQ. The CDR3 has 15 residues. Trimming took off 0 bases at V and 4 bases at J, with 13 bases between the two ends. The CDR3 here is CASSLAGRASTEAFF. The DNA of the CDR3 is TGCGCCAGCAGCTTGGCAGGCAGGGCGAGCACTGAAGCTTTCTTT.

This clonotype was observed a handful of times. The chain has TRBV20-1 and TRBJ2-1; weak D call: TRBD2 (6 bases). CDR3 length: 14 amino acids. Germline V lookup: CDR1 DFQATT, CDR2 SNEGSKA (reference sequence). The germline V and J ends were trimmed by 3 bases and 2 bases, with 11 bases remaining between them. The CDR3 coding sequence is TGCAGTGCTAGCCGTAGCGGCCCCTACAATGAGCAGTTCTTC. It translates to CSASRSGPYNEQFF.

This clonotype was seen only a few times. V and J are TRBV7-9 and TRBJ2-7; tentatively, D is TRBD1 (5 bases). This CDR3 region has 14 residues. Trimming took off 2 bases at V and 7 bases at J, with 15 bases between the two ends. Germline V gene data show CDR1 as SEHNR and CDR2 as FQNEAQ (reference sequence). The CDR3 spells CASSLWQGYNEQYF. CDR3 coding DNA: TGTGCCAGCAGCTTATGGCAGGGCTACAATGAGCAGTACTTC.

The rearrangement links TRBV15 to TRBJ2-7; 8 nucleotides match TRBD2. This CDR3 contains 20 residues. Germline values: CDR1 LNHNV, CDR2 YYDKDF (reference sequence). The trim removed 0 bases at V and 7 bases at J, leaving 23 bases unmatched. CDR3 DNA: TGTGCCACCAGCAGAGAAACTCCGGGACTAGTGGTTCAGAATTCCAGGGAGCAGTACTTC. As protein: CATSRETPGLVVQNSREQYF.

In its sample, this clonotype was seen once. The chain recombines TRBV12-3 or TRBV12-4 with TRBJ2-1, with 16 bases fitting TRBD2. The J segment lost 1 base and the V segment lost 4 bases, leaving 10 bases of the junction unmatched. This CDR3 comprises 20 residues. Here the CDR3 DNA reads TGTGCCAGCAGTTCAGCCGGGACTAGCGGGAGGGTAAGGTCCTACAATGAGCAGTTCTTC. Its translation is CASSSAGTSGRVRSYNEQFF.

Concerning this clonotype itself: A clone one base away is much larger, so this may be a read error. The chain combines TRBV4-2 with TRBJ2-7; D is unclear. The germline CDR1 and CDR2 sequences are LGHNA and YNFKEQ. Trimming pared 1 base from V and 7 bases from J, leaving 14 bases between. The CDR3 extends over 14 amino acids. The CDR3 is CASSQGGFFNEQYF. The CDR3 coding sequence is TGTGCCAGCAGCCAAGGAGGCTTCTTTAATGAGCAGTACTTC.